Listed here is a single TCR beta chain. Its antigen is not known. This record comes from a study of shared clonotypes between healthy human individuals. Study-level points and caveats: Several donors held about 5% of naive CD4 clonotypes in common.

CDR3 length equals 13 residues. With 2 bases removed from V and 4 bases from J, the gap between germline ends came to 8 bases. Germline V gene lookup returns CDR1 MNHEY and CDR2 SMNVEV (reference sequence). Data came from immunoSEQ multiplex PCR; TCRdb stores just in-frame clones and leaves some out. The data hold more than 1.2 million clones, with about 98.5% observed a single time. Researchers partitioned CD4+ cells into CD45RA+ naive and CD45RA-negative memory subsets. Material for sequencing was naive CD4+ T cells sorted from blood. Described subset: CD45RA+ positively selected. The gene calls are TRBV27 and TRBJ2-5; D is ambiguous. This receptor was obtained from a man aged 30 to 45 in good health. CDR3 DNA sequence: TGTGCCAGCAGTTTAGCGTTTGCAGAGACCCAGTACTTC. Protein sequence: CASSLAFAETQYF.